This T cell receptor (beta chain) was retrieved from a study of blood T cell repertoires in COVID-19. The length of the CDR3 is 14 residues. The germline V and J ends were trimmed by 4 bases and 8 bases, with 14 bases remaining between them. Germline CDR1 and CDR2: MGHRA and YSYEKL. Here immunoSEQ multiplex PCR was the method, and the copy in TCRdb shows in-frame clones only, minus some. The sample has 100,000 or so clones; about four fifths are singletons. The sequencing input was peripheral blood. The V gene is TRBV4-1, the J gene TRBJ1-4, with a weak D call TRBD1 (5 bases). The sequence came from a man in his 70s with active or convalescent COVID-19. CDR3 loop: CASSLGGLGEKLFF. The CDR3 nucleotides read TGCGCCAGCAGCCTCGGGGGGTTAGGCGAAAAACTGTTTTTT.